What follows is one T cell receptor (beta chain) and its context. The antigen remains unidentified. CDR1 is MNHEY, CDR2 SVGAGI, per germline. This CDR3 region has 15 residues. The trim removed 6 bases at V and 8 bases at J, leaving 9 bases unmatched. Everyone in the study who had HIV was treated in the United States. In each sample, about 0.9-10 million cryopreserved PBMC were present before DNA extraction. The data originate from a study of long-term antiretroviral therapy in people with HIV. Study findings and constraints: From the mid-2000s to the late 2010s, blood was obtained, possibly while participants received older ART regimens. Patients on ART gained diversity, which nonetheless stayed below transplant donor controls.

At survey level, the immunoSEQ assay was run in its v3.0 version. This table comes from immunoSEQ multiplex PCR, and its TCRdb copy is limited to in-frame clones, with some not included. The table includes 30,000 or so clones, around 85% detected once. This TCR was recovered from a man aged 50-60 years with HIV. The V call is TRBV6-5, the J call TRBJ2-2; 10 bases are a match to TRBD2. The specimen was unsorted PBMCs, collected around 5 years before starting antiretroviral therapy. As DNA, the CDR3 is TGTGCCAGCAGCGACCAAACTAGCGGGGCTGGGGAGCTGTTTTTT. Translation gives CASSDQTSGAGELFF.